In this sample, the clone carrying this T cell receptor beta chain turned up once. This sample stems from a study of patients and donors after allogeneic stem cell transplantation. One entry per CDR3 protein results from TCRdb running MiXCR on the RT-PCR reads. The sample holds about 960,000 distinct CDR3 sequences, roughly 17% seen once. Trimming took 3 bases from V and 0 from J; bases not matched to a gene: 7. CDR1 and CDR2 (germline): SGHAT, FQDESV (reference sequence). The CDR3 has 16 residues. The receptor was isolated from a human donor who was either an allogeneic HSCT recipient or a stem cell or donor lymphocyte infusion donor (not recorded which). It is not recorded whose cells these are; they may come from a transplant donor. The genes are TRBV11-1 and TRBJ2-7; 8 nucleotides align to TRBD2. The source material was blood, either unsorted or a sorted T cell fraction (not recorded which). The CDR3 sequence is CASSFSSGTSSYEQYF. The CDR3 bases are TGTGCCAGCAGCTTCTCATCCGGGACTAGCTCCTACGAGCAGTACTTC.